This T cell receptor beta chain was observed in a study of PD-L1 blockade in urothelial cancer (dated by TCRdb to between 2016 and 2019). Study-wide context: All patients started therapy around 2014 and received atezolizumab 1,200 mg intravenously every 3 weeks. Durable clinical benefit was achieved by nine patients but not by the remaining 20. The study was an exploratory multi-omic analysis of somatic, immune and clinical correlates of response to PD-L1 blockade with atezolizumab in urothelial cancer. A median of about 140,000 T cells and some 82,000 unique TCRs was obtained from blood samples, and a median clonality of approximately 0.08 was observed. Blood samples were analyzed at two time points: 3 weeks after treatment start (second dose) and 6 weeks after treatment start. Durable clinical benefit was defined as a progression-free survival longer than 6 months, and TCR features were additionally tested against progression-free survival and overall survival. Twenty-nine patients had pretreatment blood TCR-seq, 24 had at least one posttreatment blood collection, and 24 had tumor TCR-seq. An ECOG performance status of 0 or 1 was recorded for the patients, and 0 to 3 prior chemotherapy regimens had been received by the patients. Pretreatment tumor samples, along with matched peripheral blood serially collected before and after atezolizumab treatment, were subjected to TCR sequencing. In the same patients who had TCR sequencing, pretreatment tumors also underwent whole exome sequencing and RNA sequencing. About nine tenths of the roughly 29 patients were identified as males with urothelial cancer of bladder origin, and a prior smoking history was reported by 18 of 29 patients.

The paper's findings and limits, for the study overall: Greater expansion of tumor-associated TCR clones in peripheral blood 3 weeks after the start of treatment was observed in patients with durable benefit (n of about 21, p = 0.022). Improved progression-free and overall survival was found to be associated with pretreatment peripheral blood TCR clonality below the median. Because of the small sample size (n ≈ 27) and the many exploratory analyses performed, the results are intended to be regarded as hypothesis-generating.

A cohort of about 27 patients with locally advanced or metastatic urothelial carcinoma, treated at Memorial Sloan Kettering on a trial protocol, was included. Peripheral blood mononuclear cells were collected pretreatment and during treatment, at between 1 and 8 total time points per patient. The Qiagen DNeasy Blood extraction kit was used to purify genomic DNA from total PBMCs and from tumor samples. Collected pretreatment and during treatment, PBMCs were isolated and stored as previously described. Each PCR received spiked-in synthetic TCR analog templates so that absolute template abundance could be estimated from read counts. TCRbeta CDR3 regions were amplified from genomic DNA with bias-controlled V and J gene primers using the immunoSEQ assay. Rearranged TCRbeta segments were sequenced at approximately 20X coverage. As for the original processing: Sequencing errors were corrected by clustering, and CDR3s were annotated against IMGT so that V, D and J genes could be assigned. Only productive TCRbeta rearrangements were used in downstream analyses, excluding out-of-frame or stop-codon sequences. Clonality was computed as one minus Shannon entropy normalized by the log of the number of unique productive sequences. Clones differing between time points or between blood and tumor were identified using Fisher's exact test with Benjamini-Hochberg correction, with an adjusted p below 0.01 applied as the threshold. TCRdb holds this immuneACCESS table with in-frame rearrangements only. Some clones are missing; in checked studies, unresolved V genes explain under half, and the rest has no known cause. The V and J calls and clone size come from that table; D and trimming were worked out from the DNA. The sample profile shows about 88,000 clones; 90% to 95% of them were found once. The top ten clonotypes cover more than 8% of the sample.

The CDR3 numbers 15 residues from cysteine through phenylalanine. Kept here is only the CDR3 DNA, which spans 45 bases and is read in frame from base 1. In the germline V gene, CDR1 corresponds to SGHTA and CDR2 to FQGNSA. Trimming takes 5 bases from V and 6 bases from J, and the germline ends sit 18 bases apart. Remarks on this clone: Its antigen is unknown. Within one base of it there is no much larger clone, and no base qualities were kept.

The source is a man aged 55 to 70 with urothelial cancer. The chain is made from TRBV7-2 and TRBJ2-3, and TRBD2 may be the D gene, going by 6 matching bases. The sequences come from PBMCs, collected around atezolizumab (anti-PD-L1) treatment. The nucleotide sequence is TGTGCCAGCAGCCTCCGAGCGGGTAGGGGCGATACGCAGTATTTT. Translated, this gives CASSLRAGRGDTQYF.